This T cell receptor (beta chain) was profiled in a study of cytomegalovirus exposure and HLA in healthy donors. The PCR was carried out with 60 Vbeta primers and 13 Jbeta primers. Some clones are missing from TCRdb's copy, which holds only in-frame ones; the method was immunoSEQ multiplex PCR. This table holds 200,000 or so clones, approximately 78% found once. This clone was detected once. The germline V and J ends were trimmed by 8 bases and 1 base, with 15 bases remaining between them. Germline V gives CDR1 SGHRS, CDR2 YFSETQ. The CDR3 runs to 15 residues. This receptor was obtained from a woman between 18 and 30 years old in good health and CMV-seronegative. Sequenced: PBMCs. The chain recombines TRBV5-1 with TRBJ2-2, with D tentatively TRBD2 (6 bases). CDR3 bases: TGCGCCAGTAAGCTTGCGGGGATGAACACCGGGGAGCTGTTTTTT. It specifies CASKLAGMNTGELFF.